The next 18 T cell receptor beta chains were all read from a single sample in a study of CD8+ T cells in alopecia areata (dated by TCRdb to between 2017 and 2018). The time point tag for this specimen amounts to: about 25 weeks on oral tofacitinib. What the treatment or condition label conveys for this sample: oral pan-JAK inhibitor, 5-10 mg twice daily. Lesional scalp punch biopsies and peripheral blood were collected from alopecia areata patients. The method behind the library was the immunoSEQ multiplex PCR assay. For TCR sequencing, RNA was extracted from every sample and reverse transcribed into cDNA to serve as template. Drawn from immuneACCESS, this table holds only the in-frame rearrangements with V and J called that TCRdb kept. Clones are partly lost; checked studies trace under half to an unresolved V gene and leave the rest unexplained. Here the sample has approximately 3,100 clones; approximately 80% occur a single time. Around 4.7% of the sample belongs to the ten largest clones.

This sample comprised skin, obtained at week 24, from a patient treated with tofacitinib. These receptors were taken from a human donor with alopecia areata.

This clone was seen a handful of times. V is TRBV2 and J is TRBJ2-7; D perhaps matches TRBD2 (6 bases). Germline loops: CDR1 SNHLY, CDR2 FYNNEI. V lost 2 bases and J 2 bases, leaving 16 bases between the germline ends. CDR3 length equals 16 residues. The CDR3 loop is CASSELRLARAYEQYF. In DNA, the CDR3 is TGTGCCAGCAGTGAATTACGGCTAGCGCGAGCCTACGAGCAGTACTTC.

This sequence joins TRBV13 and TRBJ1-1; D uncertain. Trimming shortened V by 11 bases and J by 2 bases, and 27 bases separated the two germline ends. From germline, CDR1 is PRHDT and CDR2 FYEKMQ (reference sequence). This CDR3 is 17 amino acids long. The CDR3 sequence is CASAGGSELRINTEAFF. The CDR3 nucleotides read TGTGCCTCCGCGGGTGGGTCGGAACTTAGAATAAACACTGAAGCTTTCTTT.

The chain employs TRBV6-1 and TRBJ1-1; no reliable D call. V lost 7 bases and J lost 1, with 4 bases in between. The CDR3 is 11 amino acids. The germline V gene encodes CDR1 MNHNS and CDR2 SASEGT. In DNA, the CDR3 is TGTGCCAGCATTAAGAACACTGAAGCTTTCTTT. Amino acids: CASIKNTEAFF.

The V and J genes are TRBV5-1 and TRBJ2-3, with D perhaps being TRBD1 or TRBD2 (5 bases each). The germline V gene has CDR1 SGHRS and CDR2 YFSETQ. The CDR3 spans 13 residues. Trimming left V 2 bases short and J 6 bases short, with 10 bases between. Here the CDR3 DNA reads TGCGCCAGCAGCTTTCCTGGGGACGATACGCAGTATTTT. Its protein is CASSFPGDDTQYF. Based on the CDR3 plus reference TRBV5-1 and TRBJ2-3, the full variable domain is KAGVTQTPRYLIKTRGQQVTLSCSPISGHRSVSWYQQTPGQGLQFLFEYFSETQRNKGNFPGRFSGRQFSNSRSEMNVSTLELGDSALYLCASSFPGDDTQYFGPGTRLTVL.

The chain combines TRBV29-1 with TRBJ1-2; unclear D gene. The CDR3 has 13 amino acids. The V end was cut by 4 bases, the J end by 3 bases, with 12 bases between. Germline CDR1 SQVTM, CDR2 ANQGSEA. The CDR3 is CSVVRLDDYGYTF. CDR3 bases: TGCAGCGTTGTCCGGTTAGACGACTATGGCTACACCTTC.

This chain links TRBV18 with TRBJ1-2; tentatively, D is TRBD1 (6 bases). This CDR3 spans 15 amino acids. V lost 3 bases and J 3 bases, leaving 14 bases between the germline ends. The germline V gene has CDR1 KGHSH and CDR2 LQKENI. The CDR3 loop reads CASSPGLNRDYGYTF. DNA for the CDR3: TGTGCCAGCTCACCGGGTTTGAACAGGGACTATGGCTACACCTTC.

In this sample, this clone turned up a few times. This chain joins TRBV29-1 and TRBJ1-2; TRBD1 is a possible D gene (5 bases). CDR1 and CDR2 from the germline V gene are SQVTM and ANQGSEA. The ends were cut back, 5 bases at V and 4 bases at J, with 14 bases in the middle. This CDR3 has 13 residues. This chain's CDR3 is CSVLNTGGYGYTF. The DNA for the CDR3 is TGCAGCGTTTTGAATACCGGGGGCTATGGCTACACCTTC.

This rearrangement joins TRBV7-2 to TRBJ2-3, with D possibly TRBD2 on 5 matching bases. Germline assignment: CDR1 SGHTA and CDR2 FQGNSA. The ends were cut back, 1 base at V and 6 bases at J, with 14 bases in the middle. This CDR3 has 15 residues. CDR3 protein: CASSLGGSPIDTQYF. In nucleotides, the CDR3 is TGTGCCAGCAGCTTAGGAGGGTCCCCGATTGATACGCAGTATTTT. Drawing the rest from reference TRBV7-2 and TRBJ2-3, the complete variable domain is GAGVSQSPSNKVTEKGKDVELRCDPISGHTALYWYRQSLGQGLEFLIYFQGNSAPDKSGLPSDRFSAERTGGSVSTLTIQRTQQEDSAVYLCASSLGGSPIDTQYFGPGTRLTVL.

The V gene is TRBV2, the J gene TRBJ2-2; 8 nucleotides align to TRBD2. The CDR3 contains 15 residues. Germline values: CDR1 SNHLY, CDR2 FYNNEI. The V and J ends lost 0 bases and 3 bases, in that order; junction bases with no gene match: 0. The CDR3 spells CASSEASGDTGELFF. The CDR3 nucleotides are TGTGCCAGCAGTGAAGCTAGCGGGGACACCGGGGAGCTGTTTTTT.

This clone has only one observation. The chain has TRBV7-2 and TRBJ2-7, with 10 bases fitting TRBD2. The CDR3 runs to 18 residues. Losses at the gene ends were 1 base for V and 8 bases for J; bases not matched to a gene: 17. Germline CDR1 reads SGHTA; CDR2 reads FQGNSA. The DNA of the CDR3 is TGTGCCAGCAGCTTAGTTTATCTAGCGGGGGCCTCCCCTGGCAAGCAGTACTTC. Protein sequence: CASSLVYLAGASPGKQYF.

The CDR3 loop reads CASLAAGGTDTQYF. In nucleotides, the CDR3 is TGTGCCAGCTTAGCAGCGGGGGGGACAGATACGCAGTATTTT. J is TRBJ2-3 and V is TRBV7-2, with 10 nucleotides matching TRBD2. The germline CDR1 and CDR2 sequences are SGHTA and FQGNSA. The CDR3 contains 14 residues. Trimming took 8 bases from V and 3 from J; bases not matched to a gene: 5.

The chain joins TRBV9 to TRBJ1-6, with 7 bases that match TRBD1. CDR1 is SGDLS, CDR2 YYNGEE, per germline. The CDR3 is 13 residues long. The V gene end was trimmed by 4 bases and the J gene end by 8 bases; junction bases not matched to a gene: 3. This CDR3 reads CASSKGGDSPLHF. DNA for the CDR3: TGTGCCAGCAGCAAAGGGGGCGATTCACCCCTCCACTTT.

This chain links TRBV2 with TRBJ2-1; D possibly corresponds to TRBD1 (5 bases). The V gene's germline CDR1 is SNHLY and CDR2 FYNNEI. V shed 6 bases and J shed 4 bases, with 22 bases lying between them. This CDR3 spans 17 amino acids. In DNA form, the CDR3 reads TGTGCCAGCAGGAGGAAACAGGTTCCCCCCTTTTACAATGAGCAGTTCTTC. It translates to CASRRKQVPPFYNEQFF.

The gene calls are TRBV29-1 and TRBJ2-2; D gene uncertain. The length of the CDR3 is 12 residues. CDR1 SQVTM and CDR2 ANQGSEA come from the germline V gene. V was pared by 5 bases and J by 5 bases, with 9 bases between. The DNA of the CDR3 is TGCAGCGTTCGTGTGGGGACCGGGGAGCTGTTTTTT. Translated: CSVRVGTGELFF.

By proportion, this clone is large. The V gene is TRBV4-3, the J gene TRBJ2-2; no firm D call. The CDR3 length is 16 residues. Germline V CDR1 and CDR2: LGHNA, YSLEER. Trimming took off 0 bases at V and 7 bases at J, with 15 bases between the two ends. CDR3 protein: CASSQDGQGLSGELFF. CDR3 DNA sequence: TGCGCCAGCAGCCAAGATGGTCAAGGGTTGAGCGGGGAGCTGTTTTTT.

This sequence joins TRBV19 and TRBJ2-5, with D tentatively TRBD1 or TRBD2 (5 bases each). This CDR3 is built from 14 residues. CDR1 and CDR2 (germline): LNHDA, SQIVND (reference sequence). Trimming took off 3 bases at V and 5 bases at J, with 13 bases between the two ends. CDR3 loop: CASSMMAGTETQYF. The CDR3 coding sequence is TGTGCCAGTAGTATGATGGCAGGGACGGAGACCCAGTACTTC.

CDR3 amino acids: CASSSRGPSTDTQYF. The CDR3 DNA sequence: TGTGCCAGCAGCTCCAGGGGGCCCAGCACAGATACGCAGTATTTT. V usage is TRBV11-2 and J usage is TRBJ2-3; 8 bases agree with TRBD1. CDR1 is SGHAT, CDR2 FQNNGV, per germline. The CDR3 has 15 amino acids. The trim removed 4 bases at V and 0 bases at J, leaving 3 bases unmatched. The full variable domain, in which reference TRBV11-2 and TRBJ2-3 provide the parts outside the CDR3, is EAGVAQSPRYKIIEKRQSVAFWCNPISGHATLYWYQQILGQGPKLLIQFQNNGVVDDSQLPKDRFSAERLKGVDSTLKIQPAKLEDSAVYLCASSSRGPSTDTQYFGPGTRLTVL.

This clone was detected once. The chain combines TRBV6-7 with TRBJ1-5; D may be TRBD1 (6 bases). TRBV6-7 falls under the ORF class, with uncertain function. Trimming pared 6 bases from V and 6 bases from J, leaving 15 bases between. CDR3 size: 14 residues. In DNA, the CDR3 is TGTGCCAGCAGGGGGGGGCATTCTGGTCAGCCCCAGCATTTT. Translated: CASRGGHSGQPQHF.